A selection of T cell receptor beta chains follows, all from one sample in a study of T-cell memory formation after mild COVID-19. A single record per CDR3 protein comes from TCRdb applying MiXCR to the 5' RACE reads. The table lists around 310,000 distinct CDR3 sequences, more than 15% of them singletons. Material for sequencing was PBMCs or a T cell subset sorted from them (not recorded which). The source is a man in his late teens or twenties who had mild COVID-19 (a few samples of this study predate the infection). Cell type and time point are not known. CDR3s include the opening cysteine and the closing phenylalanine or tryptophan. The order of the fields is V gene, D gene, J gene, clone size, CDR3 DNA, CDR3 protein. D genes are given only for firm matches. Not all rows give a size; the values are once, few, many and, for expanded clones, a class.

>TRBV20-1|.|TRBJ1-2|few
TGCAGTGCTAGAGATCAAGGGGGGCCGTTCTATGGCTACACCTTC
CSARDQGGPFYGYTF
>TRBV20-1|.|TRBJ1-2|.
TGCAGTGCCCTGATAGGGGGCTACACCTTC
CSALIGGYTF
>TRBV27|.|TRBJ1-5|.
TGTGCCAGCAGCCGAGGGGGAAGAGGCAATCAGCCCCAGCATTTT
CASSRGGRGNQPQHF
>TRBV6-1|TRBD1|TRBJ1-4|few
TGTGCCAGCAGTGAAAACAGGGGAAAGGAAAAACTGTTTTTT
CASSENRGKEKLFF
>TRBV5-5|.|TRBJ2-3|many
TGTGCCAGCAGCTCCGACTTGTACCAGACGACGCAGTATTTT
CASSSDLYQTTQYF
>TRBV4-2|.|TRBJ2-5|.
TGTGCCAGCAGCCAAGACAGGGTTTACCAAGAGACCCAGTACTTC
CASSQDRVYQETQYF
>TRBV5-1|TRBD1|TRBJ1-5|.
TGCGCCAGCAGCCCATCCGGGACAGGTCAGCCCCAGCATTTT
CASSPSGTGQPQHF
>TRBV7-8|TRBD1|TRBJ1-2|few
TGTGCCAGCAGCAAGGACAGGGGAGTATATGGCTACACCTTC
CASSKDRGVYGYTF
>TRBV24-1|.|TRBJ2-5|many
TGTGCCACCAGTGATTTCTCAACAGGGGGGGAGATAGAGGAGACCCAGTACTTC
CATSDFSTGGEIEETQYF
>TRBV4-2|TRBD1|TRBJ2-3|few
TGTGCCAGCAGCACCGTTGGACAGGGGTCCCTAGATACGCAGTATTTT
CASSTVGQGSLDTQYF
>TRBV19|.|TRBJ1-2|few
TGTGCCACCGGGACACTCATTAACGACTATGGCTACACCTTC
CATGTLINDYGYTF
>TRBV7-2|.|TRBJ2-3|.
TGTGCCAGCAGCTTAGCCGACTACCCCTTAAGCACAGATACGCAGTATTTT
CASSLADYPLSTDTQYF
>TRBV6-2/TRBV6-3|.|TRBJ2-3|many
TGTGCCAGCGGACCTCGGGGGAGCACAGATACGCAGTATTTT
CASGPRGSTDTQYF
>TRBV7-9|.|TRBJ2-7|.
TGTGCCAGCAGCGGAGAGGTCGACAGTGGGAGCTACGAGCAGTACTTC
CASSGEVDSGSYEQYF
>TRBV4-1|.|TRBJ1-4|few
TGCGCCAGCAGCCAAGAAGTTTCCCGGATAGGGAATGAAAAACTGTTTTTT
CASSQEVSRIGNEKLFF
>TRBV7-3|TRBD1|TRBJ2-5|.
TGTGCCAGCAGCTTAGTCGGACAGGGTAACCAAGAGACCCAGTACTTC
CASSLVGQGNQETQYF
>TRBV29-1|.|TRBJ2-3|many
TGCAGCCTCTCGGGGACAGATACGCAGTATTTT
CSLSGTDTQYF
>TRBV12-3/TRBV12-4|TRBD2|TRBJ2-1|few
TGTGCCAGCAGAGCGGGGTACTCCTACAATGAGCAGTTCTTC
CASRAGYSYNEQFF
>TRBV4-1|TRBD2|TRBJ2-4|.
TGCGCCAGCAGCCAAGCCACTAGCGGGGGGGCCGTGAACATTCAGTACTTC
CASSQATSGGAVNIQYF
>TRBV7-2|TRBD2|TRBJ2-3|few
TGTGCCAGCAGCTTAGTGGGACTACGTGGCACAGATACGCAGTATTTT
CASSLVGLRGTDTQYF
>TRBV6-5|TRBD1|TRBJ1-3|.
TGTGCCAGCAGGCGACTCGAAGGGACAGGGGGAAACACCATATATTTT
CASRRLEGTGGNTIYF
>TRBV7-7|TRBD1|TRBJ2-3|few
TGTGCCAGCAGCTTAGCGTCTGGACAGGGGGAAGATACGCAGTATTTT
CASSLASGQGEDTQYF
>TRBV3-1|TRBD2|TRBJ2-1|few
TGTGCCAGCACCCACCGATTAGCGGGGGCCCTCAATGAGCAGTTCTTC
CASTHRLAGALNEQFF
>TRBV7-9|TRBD1|TRBJ1-2|.
TGTGCCGGAAATACAGGGGGCGCGAATGGCTACACCTTC
CAGNTGGANGYTF
>TRBV4-1|.|TRBJ2-3|many
TGCGCCAGCAGCCAAGTCAACCTAGTGAGCACAGATACGCAGTATTTT
CASSQVNLVSTDTQYF
>TRBV5-4|.|TRBJ2-5|few
TGTGCCAGCAGTCCTCCCCAGGGGGAGACCCAGTACTTC
CASSPPQGETQYF
>TRBV2|TRBD1|TRBJ2-1|few
TGTGCCAGCAGTGAGATGACAGGGTACGTTGAGCAGTTCTTC
CASSEMTGYVEQFF
>TRBV12-5|.|TRBJ2-3|.
TGTGCTAGTGGTTTGGCCCATGGGGGGAAAGCAGATACGCAGTATTTT
CASGLAHGGKADTQYF
>TRBV6-2/TRBV6-3|TRBD1|TRBJ1-2|few
TGTGCCAGCAGTCTACAGGGGACAGCGTTCGGCTACACCTTC
CASSLQGTAFGYTF
>TRBV7-6|TRBD2|TRBJ2-3|.
TGTGCCAGCAGTCAAACGGGGGGACCCACAGATACGCAGTATTTT
CASSQTGGPTDTQYF
>TRBV6-1|.|TRBJ1-4|.
TGTGCCAGCTTGCCCGCACCGGGGAGGAGTGAAAAACTGTTTTTT
CASLPAPGRSEKLFF
>TRBV24-1|.|TRBJ1-5|.
TGTGCCACCAGTGACCCTACTTTGGGGGGGGATCAGCCCCAGCATTTT
CATSDPTLGGDQPQHF
>TRBV6-5|.|TRBJ2-2|.
TGTGCCAGCAGTTACTCGCAGGGTACCACCGGGGAGCTGTTTTTT
CASSYSQGTTGELFF
>TRBV4-2|TRBD1|TRBJ2-5|many
TGTGCCAGCAGCCCAGGGGGCCTCGGTTTTCGCGGGGTACTTAGGACCCAGTACTTC
CASSPGGLGFRGVLRTQYF
>TRBV19|.|TRBJ1-1|.
TGTGCCAGTAGCCCCGTTGGGGGGAGGACTGAAGCTTTCTTT
CASSPVGGRTEAFF
>TRBV4-3|TRBD1|TRBJ2-1|.
TGCGCCAGCAGCCAAGATTCAGGGGGAAATGAGCAGTTCTTC
CASSQDSGGNEQFF
>TRBV2|.|TRBJ2-7|many
TGTGCCAGCAGTGCGGGGACCGGGTACGAGCAGTACTTC
CASSAGTGYEQYF